This T cell receptor (beta chain) is drawn from a study of blood T cells in healthy people across ages (dated by TCRdb to between 2015 and 2016). For the wider study: Template switching captured roughly one uniquely barcoded TCR beta cDNA molecule per two T cells in model experiments. The donors were split into four age groups: young (average about 15 years), middle-aged (about 40), aged (62) and long-lived (about 82). Two additional independent replicas of 1 million unique cDNA reads from the same blood draw were analyzed for two donors (one aged 18 to 30 and one aged 80 or older). Using deep sequencing normalized with unique cDNA molecular identifiers, the study measured how TCR beta repertoire diversity changes with age.

As for this clonotype: Which antigen it targets is not known. Base qualities are not provided; no much larger clone lies one nucleotide away.

Trimming at the junction amounts to 5 bases on V and 4 bases on J, and the germline ends lie 13 bases apart. Taken from cysteine to phenylalanine, the CDR3 has 14 residues. Only CDR3 DNA is held: 42 bases, read in frame from base 1. CDR1 and CDR2 (MDHEN, SYDVKM) derive from the germline V gene. Libraries were prepared through 5' RACE. The instrument given in TCRdb is Illumina HiSeq 2500. The second PCR ran for about 6 to 12 cycles and used a J-beta primer mix along with a sample-barcoded 5' primer. A template-switch 5' adaptor carrying 12 random nucleotides introduced a unique molecular identifier onto each TCR beta cDNA molecule. At least 3 million CDR3-containing paired-end reads were obtained from each sample. All of the RNA was converted into first-strand cDNA using the Mint cDNA synthesis kit, with a TRBC-specific oligonucleotide serving as the primer. Following uracil-DNA glycosylase treatment, a first 18-cycle PCR with universal primers M1SS and BC2_uni_R was performed on all cDNA. The original methods were these. Normalization of each sample was performed by random selection of 1 million high-quality reads, each carrying a distinct molecular identifier. Reads with shared molecular identifiers were discarded instead of being binned into consensus sequences. CDR3 identification, clonotype clustering and error correction used MiTCR with a Q25 quality threshold and the strictest error-elimination algorithm. Lower-bound total TCR beta diversity was estimated with a nonparametric unseen species model using Euler transformation. TCRdb trimmed the raw reads at Q25, called clones with MiXCR and kept productive beta chains. Rows are unified per CDR3 protein, each entry keeping the most common DNA and genes. TCRdb, rather than the study authors, made the V and J calls. The sample includes around 1,000,000 distinct CDR3 sequences, with 25% observed a single time. 0.65% to 0.75% of the sample rests with the top ten.

The donors were under 40 Caucasian individuals from Russia, aged roughly 6 to 100 years, who were systemically healthy. Around 9.8 milliliters of peripheral blood were collected from each donor into EDTA-treated Vacutainer tubes. Ficoll-Paque density-gradient centrifugation was used to isolate PBMCs, with at least 6.5 million per sample. Trizol reagent was used to extract total RNA from PBMCs, with at least 6 micrograms per sample. The percentages of naive CD45RAhigh/CD27high T cells were determined by flow cytometry on a PBMC aliquot from every donor. The paper as a whole reports these results and caveats: Conclusive comparison of naive and antigen-experienced compartments was prevented by the profiling of bulk unsorted PBMCs. Total diversity estimates from one million sequenced T cells were considered lower bounds and underestimates. As age increased, observed TCR beta diversity per million T cells dropped in a roughly linear way, and a significant reduction was already evident by age about 36. Observed TCR beta diversity correlated strongly with the percentage of naive T cells measured by flow cytometry. Compared with the aged group, the long-lived group had more naive CD4+ T cells, fewer expanded clones and increased TCR diversity, a pattern suggesting age selection. Donor CMV infection status was unknown, potentially confounding age-related changes in expanded clonotypes.

These same records also appear under a second study, on T cells of mothers and their children. The second source states: Nine systemically healthy Caucasian individuals served as donors, namely three mothers together with their six children. cDNA synthesis used all of the extracted RNA, with approximately 1.6 ug of RNA in each 15 ul reaction. In the second PCR, the M1S primer added sample barcodes and 2-4 random nucleotides. Over 9 million TCR beta CDR3 reads came from each mother, compared with approximately 3.1 million reads from each child. Thymic selection shapes the output of TCR recombination in a similar way in related and unrelated pairs, and inherited differences have a minor effect. Related mother-child pairs always showed normalized repertoire overlap that was slightly higher than in unrelated mother-child pairs, though the difference was never significant. No persistent microchimeric T cell clones were detected, at a sensitivity of 80 to 100 clones per million clonotypes. Deep NGS was used in the study to compare the TCR beta repertoires of mothers and children and to look for features that separate related mother-child pairs from unrelated individuals. On average, the children were about 10 +/- 4 years old, while the mothers were roughly 36 +/- 4 years old. After adapters were ligated using NEBNext reagents, the libraries underwent 100+100 nt paired-end sequencing on an Illumina HiSeq 2000. Mother and child libraries were prepared a month apart and sequenced in separate runs to prevent cross-contamination. For each donor, between about 450,000 and 2,300,000 distinct TCR beta clonotypes were identified. Naive TCR beta clonotypes were estimated from low-frequency clonotypes matched to each donor's FACS-determined naive share, without sorting.

The V gene is TRBV28 and the J gene is TRBJ2-3, with no confidently assigned D gene. This TCR was sampled from a girl aged 2 to 9 in good health. Sequencing was performed on blood. This receptor has the CDR3 CASSPLGSSDTQYF. The sequenced DNA: TGTGCCAGCAGTCCTCTCGGGTCTTCAGATACGCAGTATTTT.